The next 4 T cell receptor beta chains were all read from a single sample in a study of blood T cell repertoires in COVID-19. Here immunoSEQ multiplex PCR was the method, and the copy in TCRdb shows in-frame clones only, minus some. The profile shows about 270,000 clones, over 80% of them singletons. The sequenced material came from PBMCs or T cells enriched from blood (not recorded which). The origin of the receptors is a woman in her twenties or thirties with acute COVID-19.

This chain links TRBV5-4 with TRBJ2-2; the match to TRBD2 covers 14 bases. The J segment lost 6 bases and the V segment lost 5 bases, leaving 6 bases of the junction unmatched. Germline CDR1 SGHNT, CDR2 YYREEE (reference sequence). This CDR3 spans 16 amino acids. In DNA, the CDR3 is TGTGCCAGCAGGGGGACTAGCGGGAGCATGGCCGGGGAGCTGTTTTTT. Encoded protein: CASRGTSGSMAGELFF. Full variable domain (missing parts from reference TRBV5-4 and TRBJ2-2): ETGVTQSPTHLIKTRGQQVTLRCSSQSGHNTVSWYQQALGQGPQFIFQYYREEENGRGNFPPRFSGLQFPNYSSELNVNALELDDSALYLCASRGTSGSMAGELFFGEGSRLTVL.

The CDR3 nucleotides read TGTGCCAGCAGTTCGACAGACTCCTATGGCTACACCTTC. Its protein is CASSSTDSYGYTF. This sequence joins TRBV28 and TRBJ1-2; weak D call: TRBD1 (5 bases). The CDR3 loop spans 13 amino acids. The germline CDR1 and CDR2 sequences are MDHEN and SYDVKM. V was shortened by 4 bases and J by 4 bases, with 10 bases between the two germline ends.

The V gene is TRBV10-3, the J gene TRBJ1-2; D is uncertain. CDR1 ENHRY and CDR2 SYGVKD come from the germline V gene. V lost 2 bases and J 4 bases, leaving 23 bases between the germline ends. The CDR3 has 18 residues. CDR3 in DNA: TGTGCCATCAGTGAGCCGTGGTCTCTGGGCGAAAAGACCTATGGCTACACCTTC. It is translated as CAISEPWSLGEKTYGYTF.

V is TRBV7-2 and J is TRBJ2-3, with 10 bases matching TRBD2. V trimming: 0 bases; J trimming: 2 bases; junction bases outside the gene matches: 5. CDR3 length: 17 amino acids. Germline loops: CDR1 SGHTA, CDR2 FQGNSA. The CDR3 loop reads CASSLAVLAGFTDTQYF. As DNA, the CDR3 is TGTGCCAGCAGCTTAGCGGTACTAGCGGGGTTCACAGATACGCAGTATTTT. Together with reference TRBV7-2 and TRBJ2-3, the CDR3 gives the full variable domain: GAGVSQSPSNKVTEKGKDVELRCDPISGHTALYWYRQSLGQGLEFLIYFQGNSAPDKSGLPSDRFSAERTGGSVSTLTIQRTQQEDSAVYLCASSLAVLAGFTDTQYFGPGTRLTVL.